The present TCR beta chain was sequenced within a study of spatial heterogeneity in lung cancer. On the study more broadly: Detection of beta-chain sequences consistently exceeded that of alpha-chain sequences.

The CDR3 is 15 amino acids. Germline-derived CDR1 and CDR2 are SSHAT and FNYEAQ (reference sequence). This sample's time point: sample taken at primary tumor resection. Whole RNA was taken from tumor, nontumor lung or frozen PBMC; it was then sequenced unsorted. Samples were donated by 72 untreated early-stage non-small cell lung cancer patients. Each TCR cDNA molecule bore a unique molecular identifier. TCRdb ran MiXCR on the 5' RACE reads and lists one entry per CDR3 protein. Of 77,000 or so distinct CDR3 sequences listed, approximately 20% were seen once; the top ten hold roughly 5.6%. A remark on this clonotype: One end of the junction does not line up with germline, which may come from a read error.

The receptor was isolated from a male donor with early-stage non-small cell lung cancer. The V and J genes are TRBV7-7 and TRBJ2-2, with D possibly being TRBD1 (6 bases). The input for sequencing was PBMCs, taken at surgery. The CDR3 nucleotides read TGTGCTAGCAGCCCCAGCCCCCAGGGGATCGGGGAGCTGTTTTTT. This translates into CASSPSPQGIGELFF. The entire variable domain, with the rest obtained from reference TRBV7-7 and TRBJ2-2, is as follows: GAGVSQSPRYKVTKRGQDVTLRCDPISSHATLYWYQQALGQGPEFLTYFNYEAQPDKSGLPSDRFSAERPEGSISTLTIQRTEQRDSAMYRCASSPSPQGIGELFFGEGSRLTVL.